Listed here are 26 T cell receptor beta chains from one sample, sequenced in a study of shared clonotypes between healthy human individuals. The naive CD8 fraction comprised CD45RO-negative cells positively selected for CCR7 and excluded terminally differentiated effector memory CD45RA+ cells. Libraries were prepared by immunoSEQ multiplex PCR; TCRdb keeps only in-frame clonotypes and omits some of them. Of 2 million to 2.5 million clones in the sample, just under 95% were seen once. The sequenced sample consisted of naive CD8+ T cells sorted from blood. Receptors were obtained from a man between 18 and 35 years old in good health.

The chain has TRBV7-9 and TRBJ2-5; 7 positions agree with TRBD1. This CDR3 region has 16 residues. CDR1 SEHNR and CDR2 FQNEAQ come from the germline V gene (reference sequence). Trimming removed 3 bases from V and 3 bases from J; junction bases left unmatched: 10. The CDR3 DNA reads as TGTGCCAGCAGCTTTAGCCCCGGGACAGAAAAAGAGACCCAGTACTTC. Protein product: CASSFSPGTEKETQYF. Complete variable domain (other parts from reference TRBV7-9 and TRBJ2-5): DTGVSQNPRHKITKRGQNVTFRCDPISEHNRLYWYRQTLGQGPEFLTYFQNEAQLEKSRLLSDRFSAERPKGSFSTLEIQRTEQGDSAMYLCASSFSPGTEKETQYFGPGTRLLVL.

The chain is built from TRBV4-3 and TRBJ2-7, with unresolved D. Per germline, CDR1 LGHNA and CDR2 YSLEER. The CDR3 is 16 residues long. The germline V and J ends were trimmed by 3 bases and 3 bases, with 18 bases remaining between them. CDR3 in amino acids: CASSQFGFDMGYEQYF. The CDR3 bases are TGCGCCAGCAGCCAGTTTGGCTTCGATATGGGCTACGAGCAGTACTTC.

This clone was detected only once. V and J are TRBV27 and TRBJ2-5, with D perhaps matching TRBD1 or TRBD2 (6 bases each). CDR3 length: 15 residues. The germline V gene encodes CDR1 MNHEY and CDR2 SMNVEV (reference sequence). The ends were cut back, 2 bases at V and 5 bases at J, with 15 bases in the middle. The CDR3 region is CASSLVPGAGETQYF. The CDR3 nucleotides are TGTGCCAGCAGTTTAGTGCCGGGGGCCGGGGAGACCCAGTACTTC.

The chain is built from TRBV19 and TRBJ2-7; D gene uncertain. The CDR3 has 13 amino acids. V was trimmed by 2 bases and J by 3 bases, leaving 8 bases between them. CDR1 is LNHDA, CDR2 SQIVND, per germline (reference sequence). The CDR3 nucleotides read TGTGCCAGTAGTATACAGGATCGCTACGAGCAGTACTTC. This sequence encodes CASSIQDRYEQYF. Looking up the rest from reference TRBV19 and TRBJ2-7 gives the full variable domain: DGGITQSPKYLFRKEGQNVTLSCEQNLNHDAMYWYRQDPGQGLRLIYYSQIVNDFQKGDIAEGYSVSREKKESFPLTVTSAQKNPTAFYLCASSIQDRYEQYFGPGTRLTVT.

J is TRBJ1-1 and V is TRBV7-9; the D is unclear. V lost 1 base to trimming and J lost 11 bases, with 11 bases between them. The CDR3 covers 12 residues. Germline CDR1 SEHNR, CDR2 FQNEAQ (reference sequence). The CDR3 bases are TGTGCCAGCAGCTTAGGGCTAGGGAAGGCTTTCTTT. Its translation: CASSLGLGKAFF. Filled out from reference TRBV7-9 and TRBJ1-1, the complete variable domain reads DTGVSQNPRHKITKRGQNVTFRCDPISEHNRLYWYRQTLGQGPEFLTYFQNEAQLEKSRLLSDRFSAERPKGSFSTLEIQRTEQGDSAMYLCASSLGLGKAFFGQGTRLTVV.

The chain links TRBV11-2 to TRBJ2-3, with TRBD2 matching over 8 bases. The ends lost 3 bases at V and 1 base at J; junction bases unmatched: 6. The CDR3 is made up of 16 amino acids. The germline V gene has CDR1 SGHAT and CDR2 FQNNGV. CDR3 sequence (DNA): TGTGCCAGCAGCTTTTTCGGGGGGGGCGGCACAGATACGCAGTATTTT. Translating it yields CASSFFGGGGTDTQYF.

The chain has TRBV6-1 and TRBJ2-1; 7 nucleotides line up with TRBD1. From germline, CDR1 is MNHNS and CDR2 SASEGT. V shed 0 bases and J 7 bases; nucleotides not matched to a gene: 6. The CDR3 has 15 residues. This CDR3 reads CASSEAGDSINEQFF. The CDR3 DNA is TGTGCCAGCAGTGAAGCGGGGGACAGTATAAATGAGCAGTTCTTC.

The J gene is TRBJ2-2, the V gene TRBV10-1; 10 nucleotides align to TRBD2. Germline trimming cut 3 bases from V and 1 base from J; bases unmatched to any gene: 8. The CDR3 is 18 amino acids. Germline V gene lookup returns CDR1 WNHNN and CDR2 SYGVQD (reference sequence). DNA of the CDR3: TGCGCCAGCAGTGACTTCCTAGCGGGAGTTGGGAACACCGGGGAGCTGTTTTTT. Protein product: CASSDFLAGVGNTGELFF.

This sequence joins TRBV7-9 and TRBJ1-4; a weak D match, TRBD1 (5 bases). The length of the CDR3 is 15 residues. Germline lookup yields CDR1 SEHNR and CDR2 FQNEAQ (reference sequence). Trimming cost V 4 bases and J 4 bases, with 13 bases left between them. The CDR3 loop is CASSSNLQGNEKLFF. In DNA form, the CDR3 reads TGTGCCAGCAGCTCGAACCTTCAGGGTAATGAAAAACTGTTTTTT. The full variable domain, rest sourced from reference TRBV7-9 and TRBJ1-4, is DTGVSQNPRHKITKRGQNVTFRCDPISEHNRLYWYRQTLGQGPEFLTYFQNEAQLEKSRLLSDRFSAERPKGSFSTLEIQRTEQGDSAMYLCASSSNLQGNEKLFFGSGTQLSVL.

The chain recombines TRBV6-5 with TRBJ2-7, with 9 positions matching TRBD1. CDR3 length: 15 amino acids. Germline CDR1 is MNHEY and CDR2 is SVGAGI. V was clipped by 8 bases and J by 3 bases; unmatched bases: 11. The CDR3 DNA follows: TGTGCCAGCTCGCGACAGGGGGAGGAGGTCTACGAGCAGTACTTC. Encoded protein: CASSRQGEEVYEQYF.

V gene TRBV19 combines with J gene TRBJ1-1; TRBD1 is a possible D gene (5 bases). The V gene's germline CDR1 is LNHDA and CDR2 SQIVND (reference sequence). The CDR3 runs 15 residues. Trimming left V 1 base short and J 2 bases short, with 11 bases between. This chain's CDR3 is CASSIARQGNTEAFF. The CDR3 region has the DNA TGTGCCAGTAGTATAGCCCGGCAGGGCAACACTGAAGCTTTCTTT.

The chain recombines TRBV19 with TRBJ2-2; 8 nucleotides match TRBD1. The CDR3 is 14 amino acids. CDR1 LNHDA and CDR2 SQIVND come from the germline V gene (reference sequence). Trimming at V came to 6 bases and at J to 3 bases, leaving 3 bases not matched to a gene. CDR3 loop: CASRLDRDTGELFF. The CDR3 bases are TGTGCCAGTAGGTTGGACAGGGACACCGGGGAGCTGTTTTTT.

The J gene is TRBJ2-1, the V gene TRBV7-9; D gene uncertain. Per germline, CDR1 SEHNR and CDR2 FQNEAQ (reference sequence). The CDR3 sequence is 14 residues long. V lost 1 base, J lost 6 bases, and 10 bases lay in between. The DNA for the CDR3 is TGTGCCAGCAGCTTAGTAGTCCGGCTCAATGAGCAGTTCTTC. Translation gives CASSLVVRLNEQFF.

The V gene is TRBV11-2, the J gene TRBJ2-1, with D hard to call. V dropped 4 bases and J dropped 8 bases, with 9 bases sitting between them. Looked up from germline, CDR1 is SGHAT and CDR2 is FQNNGV. This CDR3 region has 12 residues. Here the CDR3 reads CASSSKLDEQFF. CDR3 nucleotide sequence: TGTGCCAGCAGCTCAAAGTTAGATGAGCAGTTCTTC.

The chain couples TRBV2 to TRBJ2-7; the D is unclear. V was pared by 4 bases and J by 3 bases, with 7 bases between. This CDR3 has 12 residues. Germline CDR1 reads SNHLY; CDR2 reads FYNNEI. This CDR3 is CASSGQIYEQYF. The CDR3 DNA is TGTGCCAGCAGTGGTCAGATCTACGAGCAGTACTTC.

The chain is built from TRBV7-9 and TRBJ1-1; D may be TRBD1 (6 bases). Trimming left V 5 bases short and J 3 bases short, with 19 bases between. The CDR3 covers 16 residues. CDR1 is SEHNR, CDR2 FQNEAQ, per germline (reference sequence). This CDR3 is CASSPSNRASDTEAFF. The CDR3 nucleotides are TGTGCCAGCAGCCCATCCAACAGGGCATCGGACACTGAAGCTTTCTTT.

This chain joins TRBV11-2 and TRBJ1-2; the D is unclear. Trimming cost V 1 base and J 4 bases, with 7 bases left between them. Germline loops: CDR1 SGHAT, CDR2 FQNNGV. The CDR3 totals 13 residues. The CDR3 loop reads CASSLGRIYGYTF. DNA of the CDR3: TGTGCCAGCAGCTTAGGGCGTATCTATGGCTACACCTTC.

The chain is built from TRBV27 and TRBJ2-1, with 8 bases lining up with TRBD2. The trim removed 5 bases at V and 5 bases at J, leaving 5 bases unmatched. The CDR3 is 14 amino acids. Germline-derived CDR1 and CDR2 are MNHEY and SMNVEV (reference sequence). CDR3 amino acids: CASSTGTSNNEQFF. CDR3 nucleotides: TGTGCCAGCAGTACCGGGACTAGTAACAATGAGCAGTTCTTC.

The chain joins TRBV27 to TRBJ2-1, with 8 positions matching TRBD2. This CDR3 has 13 residues. Germline-derived CDR1 and CDR2 are MNHEY and SMNVEV (reference sequence). With 5 bases clipped from V and 14 bases from J, the junction kept 11 bases outside the gene matches. CDR3 sequence: CASSPLAGSGKFF. The CDR3 region has the DNA TGTGCCAGCAGTCCATTAGCCGGTAGCGGGAAGTTCTTC.

This chain links TRBV5-1 with TRBJ1-2; D is unclear. This CDR3 spans 13 amino acids. Per germline, CDR1 SGHRS and CDR2 YFSETQ. V was shortened by 0 bases and J by 14 bases, with 17 bases between the two germline ends. The CDR3 loop is CASSLESDSQFTF. In DNA form, the CDR3 reads TGCGCCAGCAGCTTGGAATCCGACTCCCAATTTACCTTC.

V usage is TRBV7-9 and J usage is TRBJ2-3; 10 positions agree with TRBD2. Germline-derived CDR1 and CDR2 are SEHNR and FQNEAQ (reference sequence). CDR3 size: 18 residues. V shed 6 bases, J shed 2 bases, and the junction held 14 bases outside the gene matches. The chain's CDR3 is CASSQKPGLAKATDTQYF. CDR3 nucleotides: TGTGCCAGCAGTCAAAAGCCGGGACTAGCGAAGGCCACAGATACGCAGTATTTT. Drawing the rest from reference TRBV7-9 and TRBJ2-3, the complete variable domain is DTGVSQNPRHKITKRGQNVTFRCDPISEHNRLYWYRQTLGQGPEFLTYFQNEAQLEKSRLLSDRFSAERPKGSFSTLEIQRTEQGDSAMYLCASSQKPGLAKATDTQYFGPGTRLTVL.

The genes are TRBV7-2 and TRBJ2-1, with TRBD2 matching 10 bases. Losses at the gene ends were 0 bases for V and 9 bases for J; bases not matched to a gene: 11. In germline, CDR1 is SGHTA, CDR2 FQGNSA. CDR3 length: 17 residues. In DNA, the CDR3 is TGTGCCAGCAGCTTAGCCCCCCTAGCGGGAGTAGAGGGTGAGCAGTTCTTC. Encoded protein: CASSLAPLAGVEGEQFF.

Comment on this clone: The junction does not match germline at one end; this may be a read error. The gene calls are TRBV7-7 and TRBJ2-7; D possibly corresponds to TRBD2 (6 bases). In germline, CDR1 is SSHAT, CDR2 FNYEAQ (reference sequence). The CDR3 contains 13 residues. The CDR3 reads CASSSGTGYEQYF. As DNA, the CDR3 is TGTGCTAGCAGCTCCGGGACTGGCTACGAGCAGTACTTC.

In regard to this clone: This specimen includes other DNA sequences encoding the same CDR3. The V call is TRBV7-9, the J call TRBJ1-2, with 9 bases identical to TRBD1. V gave up 4 bases and J gave up 3 bases; unmatched junction bases: 3. The CDR3 totals 14 residues. CDR1 and CDR2 from the germline V gene are SEHNR and FQNEAQ (reference sequence). CDR3 loop: CASSSTGGDYGYTF. The CDR3 DNA reads as TGTGCCAGCAGCTCGACAGGGGGGGACTATGGCTACACCTTC.

The V and J genes are TRBV4-3 and TRBJ2-5; no clear D gene. This CDR3 contains 14 residues. V shed 0 bases and J shed 5 bases, with 10 bases lying between them. CDR1 and CDR2 (germline): LGHNA, YSLEER. The CDR3 region is CASSQEMAWETQYF. In nucleotides, the CDR3 is TGCGCCAGCAGCCAAGAAATGGCATGGGAGACCCAGTACTTC.

The genes are TRBV19 and TRBJ1-2; D may be TRBD1 (5 bases). From germline, CDR1 is LNHDA and CDR2 SQIVND (reference sequence). V was trimmed by 0 bases and J by 4 bases, leaving 15 bases between them. The CDR3 covers 16 residues. The CDR3 DNA sequence: TGTGCCAGTAGTATAGATTTAGCAGGGATTGTCTATGGCTACACCTTC. Its translation is CASSIDLAGIVYGYTF.